This TCR beta chain was sequenced during a study of blood T cell repertoires in COVID-19. Across the whole study: Sites across the United States, Italy and Spain contributed samples from acute and convalescent COVID-19.

This CDR3 region has 13 residues. Per germline, CDR1 ENHRY and CDR2 SYGVKD. The V segment lost 3 bases and the J segment 8 bases; nucleotides outside the gene matches: 3. In the source study's methods: Quantification of nucleated cells was approximated via reference gene primer amplification. Data came from immunoSEQ multiplex PCR; TCRdb stores just in-frame clones and leaves some out. Clone size and the V and J calls come from that table; the DNA yielded D and trimming. The data contain 80,000 to 95,000 clones, around 87% of them singletons. This chain connects TRBV10-3 to TRBJ2-1, with 8 nucleotides matching TRBD2. The sequence was obtained from a human donor in a cohort sampled during active COVID-19. The sequencing sample was made of peripheral blood. The CDR3 here is CAISETAGDEQFF. DNA of the CDR3: TGTGCCATCAGTGAAACAGCGGGGGATGAGCAGTTCTTC.